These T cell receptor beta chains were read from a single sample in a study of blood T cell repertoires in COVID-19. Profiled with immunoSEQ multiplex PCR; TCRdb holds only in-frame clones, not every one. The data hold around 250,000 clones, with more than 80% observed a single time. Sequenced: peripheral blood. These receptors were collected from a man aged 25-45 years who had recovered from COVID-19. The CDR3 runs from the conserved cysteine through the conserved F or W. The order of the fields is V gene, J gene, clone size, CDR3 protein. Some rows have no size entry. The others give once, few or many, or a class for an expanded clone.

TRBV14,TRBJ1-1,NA,CASSRDSEAFF
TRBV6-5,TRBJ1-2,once,CASSYQGQRGDYGYTF
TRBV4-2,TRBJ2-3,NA,CASSRSGGEDTQYF
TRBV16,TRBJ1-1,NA,CASSPDRTALMAEAFF
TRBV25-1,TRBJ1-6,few,CASSETGGLGSPLHF
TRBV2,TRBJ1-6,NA,CASNRGNSPLHF
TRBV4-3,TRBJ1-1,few,CASSQVSGMAFF
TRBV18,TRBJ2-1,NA,CASSPYERGVYNEQFF
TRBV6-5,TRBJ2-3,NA,CASSRGGTDTQYF
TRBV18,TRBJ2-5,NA,CASSPNSPSQETQYF
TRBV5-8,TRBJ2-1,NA,CASSPQVAGRNEQFF
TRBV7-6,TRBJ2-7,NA,CASSLTLAATYEQYF
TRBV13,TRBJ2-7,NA,CASKMGRTPNEQYF
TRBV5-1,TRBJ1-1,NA,CASSVKTGDLNTEAFF
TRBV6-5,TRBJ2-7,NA,CASRLTITYEQYF
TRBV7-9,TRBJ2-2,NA,CASSPGTGELFF
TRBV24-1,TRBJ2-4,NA,CATSTAGEGDIQYF
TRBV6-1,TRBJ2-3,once,CASSEAFNRGFTDTQYF
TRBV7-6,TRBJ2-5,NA,CASSLASGGGPQETQYF
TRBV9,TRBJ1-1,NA,CASRGAQGLSLMNTEAFF
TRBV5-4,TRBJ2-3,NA,CASRPLGGADTQYF
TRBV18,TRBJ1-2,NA,CASSPARQGNYGYTF
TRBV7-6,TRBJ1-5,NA,CASSLQSGLNQPQHF
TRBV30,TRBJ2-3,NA,CAWRLRIATDTQYF
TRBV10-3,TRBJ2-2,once,CAISELEGATGELFF
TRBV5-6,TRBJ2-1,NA,CASSLVVSGRYNEQFF